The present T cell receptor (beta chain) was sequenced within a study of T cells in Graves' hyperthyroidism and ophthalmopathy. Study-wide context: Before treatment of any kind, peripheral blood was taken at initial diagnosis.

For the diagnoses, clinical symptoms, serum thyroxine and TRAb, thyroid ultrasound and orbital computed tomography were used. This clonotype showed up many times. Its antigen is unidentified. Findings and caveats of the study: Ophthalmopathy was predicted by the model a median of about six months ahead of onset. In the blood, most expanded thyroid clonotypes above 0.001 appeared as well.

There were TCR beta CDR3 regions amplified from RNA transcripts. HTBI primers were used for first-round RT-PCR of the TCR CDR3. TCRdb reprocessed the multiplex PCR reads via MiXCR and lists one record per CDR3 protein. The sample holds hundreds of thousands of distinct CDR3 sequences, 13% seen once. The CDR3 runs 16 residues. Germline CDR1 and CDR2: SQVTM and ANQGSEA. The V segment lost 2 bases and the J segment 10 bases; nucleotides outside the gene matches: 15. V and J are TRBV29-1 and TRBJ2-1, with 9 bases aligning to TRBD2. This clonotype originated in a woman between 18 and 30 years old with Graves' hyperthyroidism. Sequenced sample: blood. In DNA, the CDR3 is TGCAGCGTTGAATTAGGTTCAGCGGGGGGCTGGCCGGAGCAGTTCTTC. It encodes CSVELGSAGGWPEQFF.